This T cell receptor (beta chain) derives from a study of blood T cell repertoires in COVID-19. Study background: COVID-19 samples collected from the United States, Italy and Spain covered acute and convalescent phases. The analysed material was cDNA or gDNA that came from T cells, B-cell-depleted T cells, or PBMCs.

Trimming at V came to 5 bases and at J to 3 bases, leaving 6 bases not matched to a gene. Germline CDR1 is MDHEN and CDR2 is SYDVKM. This CDR3 comprises 15 residues. The table came from immunoSEQ multiplex PCR; TCRdb's copy has only in-frame clones and leaves some out. The table lists 90,000 to 120,000 clones, about four fifths of them singletons, with approximately 4% in the top ten. The chain joins TRBV28 to TRBJ2-7; 11 bases agree with TRBD1. The receptor was isolated from a human donor in a cohort sampled during active COVID-19. Sample: peripheral blood. The CDR3 nucleotides are TGTGCCAGCAGTATTGGGACAGGGGGTTTCTACGAGCAGTACGTC. It is translated as CASSIGTGGFYEQYV.